A selection of T cell receptor beta chains follows, all from one sample in a study of CD8+CD57+ T cells in acquired aplastic anemia. Each CDR3 protein gets one entry after TCRdb re-called the reads with MiXCR. This table has about 400,000 distinct CDR3 sequences, under 80% appearing once. Sequencing was carried out using sorted CD4+, CD8+, or CD8+CD57+ T cells (not recorded which) from PBMCs. The source of these receptors is a human donor in good health, serving as a control. CDR3s include the opening cysteine and the closing phenylalanine or tryptophan. A D gene is named only where the DNA matches it firmly. Expanded clones are given a class, and other clones once, few, many or no size at all.

D gene: TRBD1
J gene: TRBJ1-1
clone size: -
V gene: TRBV25-1
CDR3 protein: CASSPLWGQMNTEAFF
CDR3 DNA: TGTGCCAGCAGTCCCCTATGGGGACAGATGAACACTGAAGCTTTCTTT

D gene: -
J gene: TRBJ1-2
clone size: -
V gene: TRBV3-1
CDR3 protein: CASSRLDRGGYGYTF
CDR3 DNA: TGTGCCAGCAGCCGCCTCGATCGGGGCGGCTATGGCTACACCTTC

D gene: -
J gene: TRBJ2-7
clone size: -
V gene: TRBV25-1
CDR3 protein: CASSESGGQAGSYEQYF
CDR3 DNA: TGTGCCAGCAGTGAATCGGGGGGACAGGCGGGCTCCTACGAGCAGTACTTC

D gene: TRBD1
J gene: TRBJ2-7
clone size: -
V gene: TRBV12-3/TRBV12-4
CDR3 protein: CASRVMTGGRYEQYF
CDR3 DNA: TGTGCCAGCAGAGTGATGACAGGGGGCCGATACGAGCAGTACTTC

D gene: -
J gene: TRBJ1-1
clone size: many
V gene: TRBV20-1
CDR3 protein: CSARDPTGSEAFF
CDR3 DNA: TGCAGTGCTAGAGATCCGACAGGCTCCGAAGCTTTCTTT

D gene: TRBD1
J gene: TRBJ1-2
clone size: -
V gene: TRBV19
CDR3 protein: CASSSGGQGVYTF
CDR3 DNA: TGTGCCAGTAGTAGCGGAGGACAGGGAGTCTACACCTTC

D gene: -
J gene: TRBJ1-5
clone size: -
V gene: TRBV2
CDR3 protein: CASSSVSDQPHHF
CDR3 DNA: TGTGCCAGCAGCTCCGTGAGCGACCAGCCCCACCATTTT

D gene: -
J gene: TRBJ1-5
clone size: many
V gene: TRBV6-5
CDR3 protein: CATSRANNQPQHF
CDR3 DNA: TGTGCCACCTCTCGGGCCAACAATCAGCCCCAGCATTTT

D gene: TRBD1
J gene: TRBJ1-2
clone size: once
V gene: TRBV7-9
CDR3 protein: CASSQRDSYGYTF
CDR3 DNA: TGTGCCAGCAGCCAGAGGGACAGCTATGGCTACACCTTC

D gene: -
J gene: TRBJ2-3
clone size: many
V gene: TRBV13
CDR3 protein: CASSLEGVPIKPDTQYF
CDR3 DNA: TGTGCCAGCAGCTTAGAAGGTGTACCCATAAAGCCAGATACGCAGTATTTT

D gene: -
J gene: TRBJ1-2
clone size: -
V gene: TRBV19
CDR3 protein: CASSPNRALYYGYTF
CDR3 DNA: TGTGCCAGTAGCCCGAACAGGGCATTGTACTATGGCTACACCTTC

D gene: -
J gene: TRBJ1-1
clone size: many
V gene: TRBV5-1
CDR3 protein: CASSYGLTNTEAFF
CDR3 DNA: TGCGCCAGCAGCTATGGACTGACGAACACTGAAGCTTTCTTT

D gene: -
J gene: TRBJ2-7
clone size: -
V gene: TRBV5-4
CDR3 protein: CASSLGGWGAGGEQYF
CDR3 DNA: TGTGCCAGCAGCTTGGGTGGGTGGGGAGCAGGCGGCGAGCAGTACTTC

D gene: -
J gene: TRBJ2-1
clone size: many
V gene: TRBV12-3/TRBV12-4
CDR3 protein: CASSLRGGTYNEQFF
CDR3 DNA: TGTGCCAGCAGCTTACGCGGGGGCACCTACAATGAGCAGTTCTTC

D gene: -
J gene: TRBJ2-5
clone size: many
V gene: TRBV20-1
CDR3 protein: CSASPGRTQETQYF
CDR3 DNA: TGCAGTGCTAGCCCGGGACGGACCCAAGAGACCCAGTACTTC

D gene: -
J gene: TRBJ2-7
clone size: -
V gene: TRBV7-2
CDR3 protein: CASSREGNEAFLYF
CDR3 DNA: TGTGCCAGCAGTCGTGAGGGAAATGAAGCCTTCTTGTACTTC

D gene: -
J gene: TRBJ1-5
clone size: -
V gene: TRBV19
CDR3 protein: CASSISIEGSTQHF
CDR3 DNA: TGTGCCAGTAGTATAAGCATAGAGGGAAGTACCCAGCATTTT

D gene: TRBD1
J gene: TRBJ2-7
clone size: -
V gene: TRBV4-3
CDR3 protein: CASSQGRQGAGEQYF
CDR3 DNA: TGCGCCAGCAGCCAAGGCCGACAGGGGGCCGGCGAGCAGTACTTC

D gene: -
J gene: TRBJ2-3
clone size: -
V gene: TRBV7-6
CDR3 protein: CASSLGSGRPYEQQYF
CDR3 DNA: TGTGCCAGCAGCTTAGGTAGCGGTAGGCCCTACGAGCAGCAGTATTTT

D gene: -
J gene: TRBJ1-1
clone size: many
V gene: TRBV9
CDR3 protein: CASSTLGLLNTEAFF
CDR3 DNA: TGTGCCAGCAGCACCCTGGGGCTATTGAACACTGAAGCTTTCTTT

D gene: -
J gene: TRBJ2-1
clone size: -
V gene: TRBV12-3/TRBV12-4
CDR3 protein: CATSFSHDEQFF
CDR3 DNA: TGTGCCACCAGTTTTTCCCATGATGAGCAGTTCTTC

D gene: -
J gene: TRBJ2-3
clone size: many
V gene: TRBV29-1
CDR3 protein: CSVTSLSTDTQYF
CDR3 DNA: TGCAGCGTTACGTCGTTGAGCACAGATACGCAGTATTTT

D gene: TRBD1
J gene: TRBJ1-3
clone size: many
V gene: TRBV6-5
CDR3 protein: CASSYKGQGYSGNTIYF
CDR3 DNA: TGTGCCAGCAGTTACAAGGGACAGGGATACTCTGGAAACACCATATATTTT

D gene: -
J gene: TRBJ1-1
clone size: -
V gene: TRBV7-3
CDR3 protein: CASSLGRDYTEAFF
CDR3 DNA: TGTGCCAGCAGTTTAGGGCGGGATTACACTGAAGCTTTCTTT

D gene: -
J gene: TRBJ1-4
clone size: many
V gene: TRBV10-3
CDR3 protein: CAIRAGGPGEKLFF
CDR3 DNA: TGTGCCATCAGGGCGGGGGGGCCTGGTGAAAAACTGTTTTTT

D gene: -
J gene: TRBJ1-6
clone size: -
V gene: TRBV12-3/TRBV12-4
CDR3 protein: CASSLGEYSPLHF
CDR3 DNA: TGTGCCAGCAGTTTAGGGGAGTATTCACCCCTCCACTTT

D gene: -
J gene: TRBJ2-7
clone size: -
V gene: TRBV9
CDR3 protein: CASSVVPGPTGGYEQYF
CDR3 DNA: TGTGCCAGCAGCGTAGTCCCAGGACCAACGGGTGGCTACGAGCAGTACTTC

D gene: -
J gene: TRBJ1-5
clone size: many
V gene: TRBV20-1
CDR3 protein: CSASSGGQPQHF
CDR3 DNA: TGCAGTGCCTCTTCGGGGGGTCAGCCCCAGCATTTT

D gene: -
J gene: TRBJ2-1
clone size: many
V gene: TRBV2
CDR3 protein: CASSHNEQFF
CDR3 DNA: TGTGCCAGCAGCCACAATGAGCAGTTCTTC

D gene: TRBD2
J gene: TRBJ2-7
clone size: -
V gene: TRBV7-9
CDR3 protein: CASSFKAGGEQYF
CDR3 DNA: TGTGCCAGCAGCTTCAAAGCGGGGGGCGAGCAGTACTTC

D gene: -
J gene: TRBJ2-2
clone size: -
V gene: TRBV5-4
CDR3 protein: CASSRGGAGGELFF
CDR3 DNA: TGTGCCAGCAGTCGAGGCGGGGCTGGCGGGGAGCTGTTTTTT

D gene: TRBD1
J gene: TRBJ2-1
clone size: -
V gene: TRBV7-6
CDR3 protein: CASSRDRGNEQFF
CDR3 DNA: TGTGCCAGCAGCCGCGACAGGGGGAATGAGCAGTTCTTC

D gene: TRBD2
J gene: TRBJ2-3
clone size: few
V gene: TRBV5-1
CDR3 protein: CASSPGTSGGAIFLSSTDTQYF
CDR3 DNA: TGCGCCAGCAGCCCCGGGACTAGCGGGGGGGCCATCTTTCTCTCCAGCACAGATACGCAGTATTTT

D gene: -
J gene: TRBJ2-7
clone size: -
V gene: TRBV7-3
CDR3 protein: CASSSRTVTEAFFQYF
CDR3 DNA: TGTGCCAGCAGCTCCCGGACCGTCACTGAAGCTTTCTTTCAGTACTTC

D gene: -
J gene: TRBJ2-1
clone size: few
V gene: TRBV15
CDR3 protein: CATSKEGNEQFF
CDR3 DNA: TGTGCCACCAGCAAGGAGGGGAATGAGCAGTTCTTC

D gene: TRBD1
J gene: TRBJ1-1
clone size: -
V gene: TRBV7-9
CDR3 protein: CAWSPGTGTFF
CDR3 DNA: TGTGCCTGGAGTCCTGGGACAGGAACTTTCTTT

D gene: -
J gene: TRBJ1-2
clone size: -
V gene: TRBV2
CDR3 protein: CASTQRQGLYDGYTF
CDR3 DNA: TGTGCCAGCACCCAACGGCAGGGGTTGTACGATGGCTACACCTTC

D gene: -
J gene: TRBJ2-5
clone size: once
V gene: TRBV5-4
CDR3 protein: CASSLVTSVGETQYF
CDR3 DNA: TGTGCCAGCAGCTTAGTGACGAGCGTAGGGGAGACCCAGTACTTC

D gene: -
J gene: TRBJ2-2
clone size: many
V gene: TRBV19
CDR3 protein: CASSSRTGELFF
CDR3 DNA: TGTGCCAGTAGCTCTAGGACCGGGGAGCTGTTTTTT

D gene: TRBD2
J gene: TRBJ2-1
clone size: -
V gene: TRBV7-2
CDR3 protein: CASTLDGTSGNEQFF
CDR3 DNA: TGTGCCAGCACCCTCGACGGGACTAGTGGCAATGAGCAGTTCTTC

D gene: -
J gene: TRBJ1-6
clone size: -
V gene: TRBV27
CDR3 protein: CASSLSGRATYNSPLHF
CDR3 DNA: TGTGCCAGCAGTTTATCGGGGAGGGCCACCTATAATTCACCCCTCCACTTT

D gene: -
J gene: TRBJ1-1
clone size: many
V gene: TRBV20-1
CDR3 protein: CSAKPRTANTEAFF
CDR3 DNA: TGCAGTGCTAAGCCCAGGACAGCCAACACTGAAGCTTTCTTT

D gene: TRBD1
J gene: TRBJ1-1
clone size: -
V gene: TRBV19
CDR3 protein: CASGGQANAPAF
CDR3 DNA: TGTGCCAGTGGGGGACAGGCCAATGCTCCAGCCTTT

D gene: -
J gene: TRBJ2-7
clone size: many
V gene: TRBV20-1
CDR3 protein: CSASRTTSPGQTYEQYF
CDR3 DNA: TGCAGTGCTAGCCGTACAACATCACCGGGACAAACCTACGAGCAGTACTTC

D gene: TRBD2
J gene: TRBJ2-7
clone size: many
V gene: TRBV11-2
CDR3 protein: CASSTTTPGGYEQYF
CDR3 DNA: TGTGCCAGCAGCACTACCACCCCGGGAGGCTACGAGCAGTACTTC

D gene: -
J gene: TRBJ1-1
clone size: -
V gene: TRBV5-1
CDR3 protein: CASSGGGGDTEAFF
CDR3 DNA: TGCGCCAGCAGCGGAGGGGGGGGGGACACTGAAGCTTTCTTT

D gene: -
J gene: TRBJ2-3
clone size: -
V gene: TRBV20-1
CDR3 protein: CSAKDQQADTQYF
CDR3 DNA: TGCAGTGCAAAAGACCAGCAGGCAGATACGCAGTATTTT

D gene: TRBD2
J gene: TRBJ2-7
clone size: -
V gene: TRBV15
CDR3 protein: CATSIRLAGYEQYF
CDR3 DNA: TGTGCCACCAGCATACGACTAGCAGGTTACGAGCAGTACTTC

D gene: -
J gene: TRBJ1-2
clone size: -
V gene: TRBV7-2
CDR3 protein: CASSQGFLGGGYTF
CDR3 DNA: TGCGCCAGCAGCCAAGGGTTCCTGGGGGGTGGCTACACCTTC

D gene: TRBD1
J gene: TRBJ1-6
clone size: few
V gene: TRBV7-6
CDR3 protein: CASSIDRGQPLHF
CDR3 DNA: TGTGCCAGCAGCATCGACAGGGGGCAACCCCTCCACTTT

D gene: -
J gene: TRBJ2-5
clone size: -
V gene: TRBV7-2
CDR3 protein: CVSSLGAGPSLETQYF
CDR3 DNA: TGTGTCAGCAGCTTAGGGGCGGGGCCCTCGTTGGAGACCCAGTACTTC

D gene: -
J gene: TRBJ1-1
clone size: -
V gene: TRBV7-9
CDR3 protein: CASSARQGVATPSFF
CDR3 DNA: -